These 3 T cell receptor beta chains were all obtained from the same sample, sequenced in a study of regulatory T cells in long-lasting Graves disease. The time point here: newly diagnosed GD, antithyroid drugs for less than 3 months. Scientists built the TCR library using RNA that was extracted from PBMCs. Both iRepertoire HTBI primers and Arm-PCR of CDR3 regions were used to build the TCR beta libraries. TCRdb reanalysed the multiplex PCR reads using MiXCR and keeps one entry per CDR3 protein. The profile shows 400,000 to 550,000 distinct CDR3 sequences, more than 12% of them singletons. The same data also contributed to another study, on T cells in Graves' hyperthyroidism and ophthalmopathy.

The sequencing here drew on peripheral blood mononuclear cells (PBMCs), taken at new diagnosis, from a patient treated with antithyroid drugs. Every receptor here comes from a woman aged 25 to 45 with Graves disease.

This chain links TRBV12-3 or TRBV12-4 with TRBJ1-5; 7 bases align to TRBD1. The junction had 5 bases not matched to a gene; V was cut back by 0 bases and J by 3 bases. The CDR3 covers 16 residues. The CDR3 DNA follows: TGTGCCAGCAGTTTAGCGCCTGACAGGGTCAATCAGCCCCAGCATTTT. It is translated as CASSLAPDRVNQPQHF.

This clonotype showed up many times. This chain connects TRBV2 to TRBJ2-7; D is undetermined. From germline, CDR1 is SNHLY and CDR2 FYNNEI. V lost 3 bases and J 6 bases, leaving 9 bases between the germline ends. The CDR3 consists of 12 residues. CDR3 loop: CASSERATEQYF. The CDR3 DNA is TGTGCCAGCAGTGAGAGAGCTACCGAGCAGTACTTC.

V gene TRBV11-2 combines with J gene TRBJ2-1; 13 nucleotides align to TRBD2. J gave up 7 bases and V 6 bases, and 3 bases lay outside the gene matches. Germline lookup yields CDR1 SGHAT and CDR2 FQNNGV. The CDR3 has 14 amino acids. This chain's CDR3 is CASRVGLAGNEQFF. Here the CDR3 DNA reads TGTGCCAGCAGAGTGGGACTAGCGGGGAATGAGCAGTTCTTC.